This T cell receptor (beta chain) appears in the sequencing data of a study of T cell responses to AZD1222 COVID-19 vaccine. For this clone: Its antigen is still unknown.

Assay: immunoSEQ multiplex PCR; the TCRdb copy retains only in-frame clones and omits some. The sample comprises over 100,000 clones, around 87% of which are singletons, and about 4.5% rests with the top ten. Findings and caveats of the study: Across the whole spike, CD4 TCRs peaked at regions 160-218 and 743-854. Repertoire samples came only from after the peak T cell response. Donors skewed white British and female; clonal diversity was possibly underestimated.

The analysis combined second doses at about 4 or about 12 weeks. The CDR3 consists of 11 residues. The germline V and J ends were trimmed by 3 bases and 2 bases, with 4 bases remaining between them. Germline V gene data show CDR1 as DFQATT and CDR2 as SNEGSKA (reference sequence). The sample in question was peripheral blood, obtained 28 days after the second AZD1222 dose. The chain is built from TRBV20-1 and TRBJ1-2, with D uncertain. The sequence was obtained from an adult who received the AZD1222 COVID-19 vaccine. CDR3 in amino acids: CSASDNYGYTF. The CDR3 DNA follows: TGCAGTGCTAGCGACAACTATGGCTACACCTTC.